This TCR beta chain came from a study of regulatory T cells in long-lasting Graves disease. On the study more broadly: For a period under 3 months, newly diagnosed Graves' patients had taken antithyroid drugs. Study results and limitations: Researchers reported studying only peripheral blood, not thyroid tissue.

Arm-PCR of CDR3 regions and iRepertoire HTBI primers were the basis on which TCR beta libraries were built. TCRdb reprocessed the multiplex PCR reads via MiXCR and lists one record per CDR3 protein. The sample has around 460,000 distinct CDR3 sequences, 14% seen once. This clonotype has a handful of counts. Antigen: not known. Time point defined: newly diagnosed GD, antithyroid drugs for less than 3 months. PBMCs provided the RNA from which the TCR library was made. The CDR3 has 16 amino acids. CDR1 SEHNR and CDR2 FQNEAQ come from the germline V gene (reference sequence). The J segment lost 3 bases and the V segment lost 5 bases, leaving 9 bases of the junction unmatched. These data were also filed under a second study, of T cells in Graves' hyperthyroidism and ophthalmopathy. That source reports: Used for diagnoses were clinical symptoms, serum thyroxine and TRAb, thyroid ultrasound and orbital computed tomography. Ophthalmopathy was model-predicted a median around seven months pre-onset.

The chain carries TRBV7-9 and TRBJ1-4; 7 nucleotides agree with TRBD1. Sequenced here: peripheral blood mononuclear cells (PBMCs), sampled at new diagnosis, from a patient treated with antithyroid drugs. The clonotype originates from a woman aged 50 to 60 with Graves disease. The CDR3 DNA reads TGTGCCAGCAGCCCAGGGCACGGGACAGCTAATGAAAAACTGTTTTTT. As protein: CASSPGHGTANEKLFF. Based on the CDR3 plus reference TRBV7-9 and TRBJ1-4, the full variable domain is DTGVSQNPRHKITKRGQNVTFRCDPISEHNRLYWYRQTLGQGPEFLTYFQNEAQLEKSRLLSDRFSAERPKGSFSTLEIQRTEQGDSAMYLCASSPGHGTANEKLFFGSGTQLSVL.